This T cell receptor (beta chain) stems from a study of CD4 and CD8 cells across lung adenocarcinoma regions. Samples came from patients with localized non-small cell lung adenocarcinoma. In this sample, this clonotype turned up a few times. Germline CDR1 MGHDK, CDR2 SYGVNS. After removal of 4 bases from V and 1 base from J, the junction contained 3 bases not matched to a gene. CDR3 size: 15 residues. TCRdb processed the PCR reads anew with MiXCR; each CDR3 protein has one entry. The data contain 9,500 to 15,000 distinct CDR3 sequences, about 45% of them singletons. This receptor was taken from a male donor with lung adenocarcinoma. The CD4 and CD8 labels of this study may be unreliable. Material: CD8+ T cells from the margin of a lung tumor. The chain carries TRBV25-1 and TRBJ1-1; the match to TRBD1 covers 10 bases. The CDR3 spells CASSGGQGENTEAFF. CDR3 DNA sequence: TGTGCCAGCAGTGGCGGACAGGGGGAGAACACTGAAGCTTTCTTT.